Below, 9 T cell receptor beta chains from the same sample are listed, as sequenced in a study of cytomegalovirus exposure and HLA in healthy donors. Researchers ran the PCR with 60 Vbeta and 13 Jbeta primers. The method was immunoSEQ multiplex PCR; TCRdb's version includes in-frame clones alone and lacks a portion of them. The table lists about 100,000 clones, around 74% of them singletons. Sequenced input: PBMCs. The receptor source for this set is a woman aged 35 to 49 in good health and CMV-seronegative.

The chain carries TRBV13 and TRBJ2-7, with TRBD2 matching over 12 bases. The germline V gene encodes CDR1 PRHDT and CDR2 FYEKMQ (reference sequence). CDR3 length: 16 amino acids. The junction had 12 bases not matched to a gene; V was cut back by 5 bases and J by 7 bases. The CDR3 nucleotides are TGTGCCAGCAGCCGACGACTAGCGGGGGCCTCTGGAGAGCAGTACTTC. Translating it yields CASSRRLAGASGEQYF.

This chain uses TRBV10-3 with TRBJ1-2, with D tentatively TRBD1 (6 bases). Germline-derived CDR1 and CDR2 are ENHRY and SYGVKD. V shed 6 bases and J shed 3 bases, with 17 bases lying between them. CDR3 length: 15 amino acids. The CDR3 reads CAISPGQTGDYGYTF. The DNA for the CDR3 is TGTGCCATCAGCCCCGGACAGACTGGGGACTATGGCTACACCTTC.

CDR3 region: CASGSGKNTEAFF. The CDR3 DNA reads as TGTGCTAGTGGTTCGGGAAAGAACACTGAAGCTTTCTTT. This chain connects TRBV12-5 to TRBJ1-1; no definite D call. The CDR3 totals 13 residues. Looked up from germline, CDR1 is LGHNT and CDR2 is FRNRAP. V was clipped by 4 bases and J by 1 base, with 7 bases between them.

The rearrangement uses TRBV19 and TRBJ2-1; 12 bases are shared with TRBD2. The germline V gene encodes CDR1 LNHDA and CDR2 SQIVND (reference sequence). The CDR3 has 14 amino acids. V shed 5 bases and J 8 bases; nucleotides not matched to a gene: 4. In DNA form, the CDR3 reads TGTGCCAGTAGTCGACTAGCGGGAGAACATGAGCAGTTCTTC. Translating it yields CASSRLAGEHEQFF.

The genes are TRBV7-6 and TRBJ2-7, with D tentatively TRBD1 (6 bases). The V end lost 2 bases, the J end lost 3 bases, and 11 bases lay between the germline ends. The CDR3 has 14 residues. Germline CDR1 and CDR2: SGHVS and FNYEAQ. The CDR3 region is CASSLPDRNYEQYF. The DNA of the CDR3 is TGTGCCAGCAGCTTACCTGACAGGAACTACGAGCAGTACTTC.

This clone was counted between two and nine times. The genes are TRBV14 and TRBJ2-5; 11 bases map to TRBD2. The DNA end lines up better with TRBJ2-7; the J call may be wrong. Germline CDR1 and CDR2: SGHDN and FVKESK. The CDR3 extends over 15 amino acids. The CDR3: CASSQGTSGYYEQYF. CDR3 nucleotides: TGTGCCAGCAGCCAGGGGACTAGCGGTTACTACGAGCAGTACTTC.

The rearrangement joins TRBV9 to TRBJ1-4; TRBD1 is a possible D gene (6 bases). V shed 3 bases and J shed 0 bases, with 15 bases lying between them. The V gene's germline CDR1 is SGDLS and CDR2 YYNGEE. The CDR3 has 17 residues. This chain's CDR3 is CASSETGTPTTNEKLFF. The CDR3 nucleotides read TGTGCCAGCAGCGAGACCGGGACACCGACAACTAATGAAAAACTGTTTTTT.

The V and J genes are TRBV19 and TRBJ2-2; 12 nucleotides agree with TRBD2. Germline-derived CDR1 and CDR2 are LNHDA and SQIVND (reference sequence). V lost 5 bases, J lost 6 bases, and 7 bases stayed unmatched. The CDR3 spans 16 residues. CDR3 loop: CASSLTSGGNAGELFF. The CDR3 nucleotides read TGTGCCAGTAGTCTCACTAGCGGGGGGAATGCCGGGGAGCTGTTTTTT. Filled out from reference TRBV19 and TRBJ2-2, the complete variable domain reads DGGITQSPKYLFRKEGQNVTLSCEQNLNHDAMYWYRQDPGQGLRLIYYSQIVNDFQKGDIAEGYSVSREKKESFPLTVTSAQKNPTAFYLCASSLTSGGNAGELFFGEGSRLTVL.

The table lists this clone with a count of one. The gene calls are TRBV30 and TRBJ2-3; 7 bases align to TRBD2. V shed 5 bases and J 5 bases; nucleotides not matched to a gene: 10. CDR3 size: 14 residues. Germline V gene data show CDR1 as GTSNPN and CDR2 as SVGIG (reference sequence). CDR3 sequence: CAWGSLAGGDTQYF. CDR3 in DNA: TGTGCCTGGGGATCTTTAGCGGGCGGAGATACGCAGTATTTT. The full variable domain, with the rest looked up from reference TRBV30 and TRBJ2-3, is SQTIHQWPATLVQPVGSPLSLECTVEGTSNPNLYWYRQAAGRGLQLLFYSVGIGQISSEVPQNLSASRPQDRQFILSSKKLLLSDSGFYLCAWGSLAGGDTQYFGPGTRLTVL.